The 32 T cell receptor beta chains reported below all come from one sample, sequenced in a study of shared T cell receptors in the human thymus (dated by TCRdb to the early 2020s). Libraries were made using the immunoSEQ multiplex PCR assay. The table was pulled from immuneACCESS by TCRdb, which kept in-frame rearrangements only. Such tables lose some clones; where checked, under half of the loss comes from unresolved V genes, and the rest has no known cause. Across this sample there are roughly 560,000 clones, with 75% to 85% seen only once. The ten top clones hold about 0.014% of the sample. These data were also filed under a second study, of human thymus T cells.

The sequenced sample consisted of thymocytes. These TCRs come from a boy under two years old with a congenital heart defect. Donor details come from another sample of the same person, matched by shared clones.

V and J are TRBV7-6 and TRBJ2-1; possible D gene TRBD2, 5 bases. The V and J ends lost 1 base and 14 bases respectively, with 18 bases between them. Germline CDR1 reads SGHVS; CDR2 reads FNYEAQ. The CDR3 sequence is 14 residues long. The CDR3 sequence is CASSLGLGGNVEFF. CDR3 DNA sequence: TGTGCCAGCAGCTTAGGACTTGGAGGCAATGTAGAGTTCTTC. The full variable domain, with the rest looked up from reference TRBV7-6 and TRBJ2-1, is GAGVSQSPRYKVTKRGQDVALRCDPISGHVSLYWYRQALGQGPEFLTYFNYEAQQDKSGLPNDRFSAERPEGSISTLTIQRTEQRDSAMYRCASSLGLGGNVEFFGPGTRLTVL.

CDR3 sequence: CASSQAPQEDYGYTF. CDR3 nucleotide sequence: TGCGCCAGCAGCCAGGCTCCCCAGGAGGACTATGGCTACACCTTC. The chain links TRBV4-1 to TRBJ1-2; unclear D gene. V lost 3 bases to trimming and J lost 3 bases, with 14 bases between them. The germline gives CDR1 MGHRA, CDR2 YSYEKL. This CDR3 is built from 15 residues.

The CDR3 nucleotides are TGCGCCAGCAGCCAAGAACGGACAGGGCCCTACAATGAGCAGTTCTTC. Its translation is CASSQERTGPYNEQFF. V gene TRBV4-1 combines with J gene TRBJ2-1, with 8 bases lining up with TRBD1. Unmatched junction bases numbered 3, after V lost 0 bases and J lost 2 bases. CDR1 is MGHRA, CDR2 YSYEKL, per germline. The CDR3 spans 16 residues.

V gene TRBV5-1 combines with J gene TRBJ2-1; TRBD2 aligns across 7 bases. The CDR3 is made up of 24 amino acids. V dropped 4 bases and J dropped 0; count of bases not matched to a gene: 31. Germline lookup yields CDR1 SGHRS and CDR2 YFSETQ. CDR3 sequence: CASSPWPRGGSGTWSWPSYNEQFF. The DNA for the CDR3 is TGCGCCAGCAGCCCGTGGCCAAGGGGAGGCAGCGGGACGTGGTCATGGCCCTCCTACAATGAGCAGTTCTTC.

The CDR3 sequence: CAIVLWNIQYF. The CDR3 bases are TGTGCCATCGTCCTATGGAACATTCAGTACTTC. This chain connects TRBV7-2 to TRBJ2-4; D not certain. Trimming cost V 10 bases and J 7 bases, with 11 bases left between them. CDR1 and CDR2 (germline): SGHTA, FQGNSA. The CDR3 runs to 11 residues.

The genes are TRBV2 and TRBJ1-2; TRBD1 matches at 9 bases. The trim removed 6 bases at V and 4 bases at J, leaving 3 bases unmatched. The CDR3 runs 13 residues. In germline, CDR1 is SNHLY, CDR2 FYNNEI. The CDR3 loop is CASRGTGRYGYTF. The CDR3 coding sequence is TGTGCCAGCAGGGGGACAGGGCGCTATGGCTACACCTTC.

This chain links TRBV4-3 with TRBJ2-3; D gene ambiguous. The germline CDR1 and CDR2 sequences are LGHNA and YSLEER. The CDR3 runs 17 residues. V lost 0 bases, J lost 0 bases, and 13 bases lay in between. The CDR3 loop reads CASSQDQTGTSTDTQYF. In nucleotides, the CDR3 is TGCGCCAGCAGCCAAGATCAAACGGGTACTAGCACAGATACGCAGTATTTT.

The genes are TRBV7-4 and TRBJ1-2, with no clear D. Germline CDR1 is SGHVT and CDR2 is SQSDAQ. This CDR3 comprises 12 residues. Between the trimmed V and J ends, which lost 3 bases and 6 bases, there was a span of 8 bases. CDR3 protein: CASSFRGDGYTF. CDR3 sequence (DNA): TGTGCCAGCAGCTTCCGCGGGGATGGCTACACCTTC.

The rearrangement uses TRBV13 and TRBJ2-1, with 8 positions matching TRBD2. J lost 10 bases, V lost 2 bases, and 7 bases had no gene match. This CDR3 spans 14 amino acids. Per the germline V gene, CDR1 is PRHDT and CDR2 is FYEKMQ (reference sequence). For the CDR3, the DNA is TGTGCCAGCAGCTTAAGGACTAGCCAGGACGAGCAGTTCTTC. Translating gives CASSLRTSQDEQFF.

This clone was recorded once. J is TRBJ1-2 and V is TRBV11-2; D gene unclear. CDR1 and CDR2 (germline): SGHAT, FQNNGV. The germline V and J ends were trimmed by 1 base and 5 bases, with 11 bases remaining between them. CDR3 size: 14 residues. The DNA for the CDR3 is TGTGCCAGCAGCTTAGTTAGGACTGGGTATGGCTACACCTTC. As protein: CASSLVRTGYGYTF. Full variable domain (remainder filled in from reference TRBV11-2 and TRBJ1-2): EAGVAQSPRYKIIEKRQSVAFWCNPISGHATLYWYQQILGQGPKLLIQFQNNGVVDDSQLPKDRFSAERLKGVDSTLKIQPAKLEDSAVYLCASSLVRTGYGYTFGSGTRLTVV.

The chain recombines TRBV12-5 with TRBJ2-7, with 10 bases lining up with TRBD2. V dropped 0 bases and J dropped 2; count of bases not matched to a gene: 19. The germline V gene encodes CDR1 LGHNT and CDR2 FRNRAP. The CDR3 extends over 21 amino acids. The CDR3 spells CASGLVRGRDRSLAGTYEQYF. CDR3 nucleotides: TGTGCTAGTGGTTTGGTACGAGGGCGGGACAGGTCACTAGCGGGGACCTACGAGCAGTACTTC.

The chain uses TRBV7-8 and TRBJ2-2; D call uncertain. Trimming shortened V by 5 bases and J by 8 bases, and 15 bases separated the two germline ends. Germline-derived CDR1 and CDR2 are SGHVS and FQNEAQ. This CDR3 has 14 amino acids. This CDR3 is CASSPRSSVGELFF. The CDR3 nucleotides are TGTGCCAGCAGCCCTAGGAGTTCGGTGGGGGAGCTGTTTTTT. Looking up the rest from reference TRBV7-8 and TRBJ2-2 gives the full variable domain: GAGVSQSPRYKVAKRGQDVALRCDPISGHVSLFWYQQALGQGPEFLTYFQNEAQLDKSGLPSDRFFAERPEGSVSTLKIQRTQQEDSAVYLCASSPRSSVGELFFGEGSRLTVL.

There are a few counts of this clone. The chain employs TRBV15 and TRBJ2-6; no definite D call. Germline assignment: CDR1 LNHNV and CDR2 YYDKDF (reference sequence). This CDR3 is 16 amino acids long. The V and J ends lost 1 base and 5 bases respectively, with 12 bases between them. The CDR3 region has the DNA TGTGCCACCAGCAGAGCGACAAGCCGGAGGGCCAACGTCCTGACTTTC. Its protein product is CATSRATSRRANVLTF. Combining the CDR3 with reference TRBV15 and TRBJ2-6 gives the whole variable domain DAMVIQNPRYQVTQFGKPVTLSCSQTLNHNVMYWYQQKSSQAPKLLFHYYDKDFNNEADTPDNFQSRRPNTSFCFLDIRSPGLGDTAMYLCATSRATSRRANVLTFGAGSRLTVL.

This chain connects TRBV28 to TRBJ1-4; perhaps TRBD1 as D (6 bases). V was clipped by 2 bases and J by 7 bases, with 11 bases between them. Germline lookup yields CDR1 MDHEN and CDR2 SYDVKM. This CDR3 comprises 14 residues. CDR3 in amino acids: CASSLNRVAEKLFF. The CDR3 DNA is TGTGCCAGCAGTTTAAACAGGGTGGCTGAAAAACTGTTTTTT.

The V call is TRBV11-3, the J call TRBJ2-7, with TRBD1 identical over 7 bases. J was trimmed by 5 bases and V by 5 bases; bases with no gene match: 12. CDR3 length equals 15 residues. Germline CDR1 is SGHNT and CDR2 is YENEEA. CDR3 amino acids: CASSHGDRVFDEQYF. The CDR3 nucleotides read TGTGCCAGCAGCCACGGAGACAGGGTCTTCGACGAGCAGTACTTC.

The rearrangement links TRBV25-1 to TRBJ1-3, with TRBD1 as a possible D gene (5 bases). Germline V lookup: CDR1 MGHDK, CDR2 SYGVNS. V lost 3 bases to trimming and J lost 0 bases, with 12 bases between them. There are 16 residues in the CDR3. The CDR3 nucleotides read TGTGCCAGCAGTGATCGCGAAGGGGTCTCTGGAAACACCATATATTTT. It specifies CASSDREGVSGNTIYF.

V gene TRBV7-3 combines with J gene TRBJ2-7; TRBD1 matches 12 bases. The germline gives CDR1 SGHTA, CDR2 FQGTGA. V shed 5 bases, J shed 6 bases, and the junction held 11 bases outside the gene matches. This CDR3 spans 16 amino acids. CDR3 amino acids: CASSIQGGTGGAEQYF. DNA of the CDR3: TGTGCCAGCAGCATCCAGGGGGGGACAGGGGGCGCCGAGCAGTACTTC.

This clone was counted a single time. The chain has TRBV9 and TRBJ2-7; TRBD2 matches 7 bases. Trimming removed 4 bases from V and 2 bases from J; junction bases left unmatched: 6. Germline V gene sequence: CDR1 SGDLS, CDR2 YYNGEE. The CDR3 covers 14 residues. CDR3 protein: CASSTRTSPYEQYF. CDR3 DNA sequence: TGTGCCAGCAGCACTAGGACTAGTCCCTACGAGCAGTACTTC.

V and J are TRBV7-2 and TRBJ1-2; 9 bases map to TRBD1. V dropped 5 bases and J dropped 3; count of bases not matched to a gene: 7. Germline values: CDR1 SGHTA, CDR2 FQGNSA. The CDR3 sequence is 15 residues long. The CDR3 bases are TGTGCCAGCAGCCTATTACAGGGGGCCGACTATGGCTACACCTTC. Translating gives CASSLLQGADYGYTF.

The chain couples TRBV5-4 to TRBJ2-3; TRBD2 agrees at 9 bases. The CDR3 has 16 amino acids. V lost 4 bases, J lost 0 bases, and 6 bases stayed unmatched. Per germline, CDR1 SGHNT and CDR2 YYREEE (reference sequence). CDR3 in DNA: TGTGCCAGCAGCCCGGGACTAGCCGATAGCACAGATACGCAGTATTTT. This gives the protein CASSPGLADSTDTQYF.

This chain joins TRBV9 and TRBJ2-1; TRBD2 matches 14 bases. Germline CDR1 and CDR2: SGDLS and YYNGEE. The ends lost 3 bases at V and 6 bases at J; junction bases unmatched: 11. The CDR3 extends over 18 amino acids. CDR3 loop: CASSAGDRGLAGVNEQFF. The CDR3 DNA reads as TGTGCCAGCAGCGCGGGGGACCGGGGACTAGCGGGAGTCAATGAGCAGTTCTTC.

V is TRBV14 and J is TRBJ2-1; 11 nucleotides agree with TRBD1. Germline V gives CDR1 SGHDN, CDR2 FVKESK. This CDR3 has 13 amino acids. Losses at the gene ends were 7 bases for V and 8 bases for J; bases not matched to a gene: 4. The CDR3 DNA follows: TGTGCCAGCAAGGGACAGGGGGAGTATGAGCAGTTCTTC. It yields the protein CASKGQGEYEQFF.

The V and J genes are TRBV5-1 and TRBJ2-3; 8 positions match TRBD1. CDR1 SGHRS and CDR2 YFSETQ come from the germline V gene. Losses at the gene ends were 4 bases for V and 0 bases for J; bases not matched to a gene: 16. The CDR3 is made up of 19 amino acids. In nucleotides, the CDR3 is TGCGCCAGCAGCGTTGGACAGGGCCCAGCCGGCCCTAGCACAGATACGCAGTATTTT. It yields the protein CASSVGQGPAGPSTDTQYF.

The chain couples TRBV6-1 to TRBJ2-5; 11 bases are shared with TRBD2. J was trimmed by 3 bases and V by 4 bases; bases with no gene match: 16. Germline V gives CDR1 MNHNS, CDR2 SASEGT. CDR3 length: 19 amino acids. CDR3: CASSGTRLAGLSMEETQYF. Here the CDR3 DNA reads TGTGCCAGCAGTGGGACGCGACTAGCGGGACTTAGTATGGAAGAGACCCAGTACTTC.

This clone was counted between two and nine times. The V gene is TRBV5-1, the J gene TRBJ2-4; D not resolved. Trimming left V 0 bases short and J 0 bases short, with 10 bases between. CDR3 size: 16 residues. Germline V gene sequence: CDR1 SGHRS, CDR2 YFSETQ. CDR3 sequence reads: CASSLGPKLAKNIQYF. CDR3 nucleotide sequence: TGCGCCAGCAGCTTGGGGCCAAAATTAGCCAAAAACATTCAGTACTTC.

The chain has TRBV14 and TRBJ1-1; 8 bases fit TRBD1. Trimming cost V 3 bases and J 1 base; bases outside gene matches: 4. Germline-derived CDR1 and CDR2 are SGHDN and FVKESK. This CDR3 comprises 15 residues. The CDR3, as DNA: TGTGCCAGCAGCCACGTGACAGGGGAGAACACTGAAGCTTTCTTT. This codes for CASSHVTGENTEAFF.

This chain connects TRBV5-1 to TRBJ2-7; maybe TRBD2 (6 bases). V was pared by 0 bases and J by 3 bases, with 13 bases between. The CDR3 spans 15 residues. Germline CDR1 is SGHRS and CDR2 is YFSETQ. CDR3 protein: CASSLEPAGRYEQYF. The DNA of the CDR3 is TGCGCCAGCAGCTTGGAACCAGCGGGCCGCTACGAGCAGTACTTC.

The chain is built from TRBV4-3 and TRBJ1-1; tentatively, D is TRBD1 (6 bases). Germline loops: CDR1 LGHNA, CDR2 YSLEER. This CDR3 region has 20 residues. Trimming stripped 3 bases from V and 0 bases from J, with 26 bases between. CDR3 sequence: CASSQADLEDRHNLNTEAFF. CDR3 bases: TGCGCCAGCAGCCAGGCCGACCTTGAGGACAGACATAATTTGAACACTGAAGCTTTCTTT.

J is TRBJ2-7 and V is TRBV10-3; 7 positions match TRBD1. CDR3 length: 12 residues. The J segment lost 7 bases and the V segment lost 8 bases, leaving 8 bases of the junction unmatched. CDR1 ENHRY and CDR2 SYGVKD come from the germline V gene. CDR3 bases: TGTGCCATCCAGGGACAGCCTCGGGAGCAGTACTTC. Its protein is CAIQGQPREQYF.

The chain couples TRBV30 to TRBJ2-7, with TRBD1 matching 8 bases. The CDR3 runs 14 residues. V gave up 2 bases and J gave up 3 bases; unmatched junction bases: 6. Germline V gives CDR1 GTSNPN, CDR2 SVGIG (reference sequence). CDR3 region: CAWSWDRPYYEQYF. The CDR3 bases are TGTGCCTGGAGTTGGGACAGGCCTTACTACGAGCAGTACTTC.

The J gene is TRBJ1-2, the V gene TRBV7-2, with D tentatively TRBD1 (5 bases). Germline CDR1 is SGHTA and CDR2 is FQGNSA. V lost 0 bases and J 6 bases, leaving 8 bases between the germline ends. The CDR3 loop spans 13 amino acids. CDR3 nucleotides: TGTGCCAGCAGCTTAGCGGGGGGTGATGGCTACACCTTC. Its translation is CASSLAGGDGYTF.

This sequence joins TRBV4-3 and TRBJ1-3, with D possibly matching TRBD1 (5 bases). Per germline, CDR1 LGHNA and CDR2 YSLEER. Trimming cost V 1 base and J 1 base, with 14 bases left between them. The CDR3 loop spans 17 amino acids. This chain's CDR3 is CASSQAGGVKSGNTIYF. CDR3 nucleotides: TGCGCCAGCAGCCAAGCTGGGGGGGTAAAGTCTGGAAACACCATATATTTT.